This TCR beta chain is drawn from a study of T cell responses to AZD1222 COVID-19 vaccine (dated by TCRdb to the early 2020s). For the wider study: A total of 233 trial participants underwent TCR sequencing, of whom more than 200 had received two doses of AZD1222 and 26 had received two doses of the MenACWY control vaccine. Trial participants were enrolled by age into 18-55, 56-69 and 70-plus year subgroups, with roughly 150, 30 and 60 TCR-sequenced participants respectively.

The CDR3 regions of human TCRbeta chains were subjected to immunosequencing. In the paper's pipeline: Repertoire TCRs were matched against a reference library of SARS-CoV-2-specific TCRs generated with the MIRA antigen-specificity platform. Breadth was defined as the fraction of unique TCRs that were SARS-CoV-2-associated, and depth was defined as the fraction of total T cells that were SARS-CoV-2-associated. Using the MIRA data, each spike-specific TCR was assigned both to the spike region to which the TCR was reactive and to a CD4 or CD8 class. Log10-transformed breadth and depth values were compared by one-way ANOVA with Sidak's multiple comparisons tests. Not all clones reach the TCRdb copy of this immuneACCESS table, which keeps in-frame sequences only. Checked studies attribute under half of the gap to unresolved V genes and leave the rest unexplained. V, J and clone size derive from that table, while D and trimming were established from the DNA sequence. This sample gives about 79,000 clones in total; 92% of them show up just once. Of the sample, 6% to 8.5% falls within the top ten clones.

There are 15 amino acids in the CDR3, from cysteine to phenylalanine inclusive. CDR3 DNA only is kept here, 45 bases in frame from base 1. A distance of 14 bases separates the germline ends of V and J, which lose 5 bases and 1 base respectively. Per the germline V gene, MDHEN is the CDR1 and SYDVKM is the CDR2. Overall study outcomes, separate from this receptor: Spike-specific TCR breadth and depth rose significantly after two AZD1222 doses compared with day 0 and with MenACWY recipients. Participants were mostly white British, with more females than males. The authors suggested clonal diversity may have been underestimated. Conclusions about previously exposed vaccinees are limited because only six or seven AZD1222 recipients were SARS-CoV-2 seropositive at baseline. In the small 56-69-year group, the increase in depth fell short of significance, most likely because of low power. Because no samples from the day 14 peak response were available, repertoires could be characterized only after the peak T cell response. The whole spike protein was spanned by vaccine-associated CD4 TCRs, and dominant responses were seen in regions 160-218 and 743-854. Nearly half of unique spike-specific TCRs reportedly recognized epitopes outside regions mutated in the B.1.351 and B.1.1.7 variants.

In the paper's terms, the time point label means: baseline before first vaccination. According to the study, the label for this sample's treatment or condition signals: meningococcal conjugate vaccine given as trial control. The vaccinee samples were drawn from two UK trials, COV001 and COV002, one of which was a single-blind randomized controlled phase 2/3 trial testing AZD1222 (ChAdOx1 nCoV-19) in healthy adults. For TCRbeta chain sequencing, PBMC samples from trial participants were taken at day 0 and at day 28 after the second dose. Concerning this clone: The clone's antigen remains unknown. The input lacks base qualities; no much larger clone sits a single base away.

The sequences come from peripheral blood, collected on day 0 of MenACWY control vaccination. The clonotype was recovered from an adult in good health. The chain uses TRBV28 and TRBJ1-1; TRBD1 might be the D gene, on 6 matching bases. The DNA sequence is given as TGTGCCAGCAGTCCGACCCGGACAGAGAACACTGAAGCTTTCTTT. Its translation is CASSPTRTENTEAFF. With the rest looked up from the reference TRBV28 and TRBJ1-1 genes rather than sequenced, the full variable domain is DVKVTQSSRYLVKRTGEKVFLECVQDMDHENMFWYRQDPGLGLRLIYFSYDVKMKEKGDIPEGYSVSREKKERFSLILESASTNQTSMYLCASSPTRTENTEAFFGQGTRLTVV.